This record looks at one T cell receptor beta chain sequence and its context. The CDR3 is made up of 14 amino acids. V lost 8 bases and J lost 4, with 17 bases in between. The germline CDR1 and CDR2 sequences are LGHNA and YNFKEQ. This entry belongs to a study of CD8+ T cells in alopecia areata. cDNA serving as the sequencing template came from extracted, reverse transcribed RNA. The repertoire was sequenced with immunoSEQ multiplex PCR; TCRdb's copy has only in-frame clones and lacks some. The data show some 100,000 clones, with around two fifths seen just once and approximately 3.1% held by the top ten.

The chain has TRBV4-2 and TRBJ2-5; D is ambiguous. This clonotype was obtained from a human donor with alopecia areata. The specimen sequenced was CD4+ T cells sorted from blood. CDR3 protein: CASGPQQKVETQYF. In DNA, the CDR3 is TGTGCCAGCGGTCCCCAGCAGAAGGTAGAGACCCAGTACTTC.